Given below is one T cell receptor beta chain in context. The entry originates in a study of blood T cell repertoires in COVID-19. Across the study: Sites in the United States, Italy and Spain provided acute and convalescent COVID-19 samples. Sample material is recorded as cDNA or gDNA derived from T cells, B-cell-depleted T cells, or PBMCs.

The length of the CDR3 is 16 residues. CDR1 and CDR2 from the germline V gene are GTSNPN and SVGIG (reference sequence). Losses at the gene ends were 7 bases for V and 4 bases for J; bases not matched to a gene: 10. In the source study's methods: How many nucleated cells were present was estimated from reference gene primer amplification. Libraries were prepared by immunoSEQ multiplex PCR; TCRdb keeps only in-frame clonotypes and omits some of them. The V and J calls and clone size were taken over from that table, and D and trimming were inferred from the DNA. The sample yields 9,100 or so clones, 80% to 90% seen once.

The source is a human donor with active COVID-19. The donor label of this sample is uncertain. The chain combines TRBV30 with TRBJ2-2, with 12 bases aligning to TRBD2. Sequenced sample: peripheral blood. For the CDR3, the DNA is TGTGCCTATGGAGGGCTAGCGGGAGGGCCCACCGGGGAGCTGTTTTTT. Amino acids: CAYGGLAGGPTGELFF.